The rows below give T cell receptor beta chains drawn from one sample of a study of T cells in Graves' hyperthyroidism and ophthalmopathy. MiXCR was run by TCRdb on the multiplex PCR reads, yielding one entry per CDR3 protein. The table records around 400,000 distinct CDR3 sequences, around 15% of them present only once. The material sequenced was blood. The source of these receptors is a woman in her sixties or seventies with Graves' ophthalmopathy. The CDR3 runs from the conserved cysteine through the conserved F or W. A D gene is named only where the DNA matches it firmly. The size field is filled for only some rows; it gives once, few, many or a size class.

j_call: TRBJ2-2; d_call: TRBD2; v_call: TRBV13; clone_size: many; cdr3_aa: CASSSSSGRPTGELFF; cdr3_nt: TGTGCCAGCAGCTCCTCTAGCGGGAGACCTACCGGGGAGCTGTTTTTT
j_call: TRBJ2-3; d_call: TRBD2; v_call: TRBV3-1; clone_size: many; cdr3_aa: CASSQEPSGSGTQYF; cdr3_nt: TGTGCCAGCAGCCAAGAACCTAGCGGGAGCGGTACGCAGTATTTT
j_call: TRBJ2-5; d_call: TRBD1; v_call: TRBV7-9; clone_size: many; cdr3_aa: CASSFYLRDRTITQETQYF; cdr3_nt: TGTGCCAGCAGCTTCTACCTACGGGACAGAACTATAACCCAAGAGACCCAGTACTTC
j_call: TRBJ2-1; d_call: TRBD2; v_call: TRBV20-1; clone_size: many; cdr3_aa: CSAPWSGGNEQFF; cdr3_nt: TGCAGTGCTCCGTGGTCGGGGGGCAATGAGCAGTTCTTC
j_call: TRBJ2-3; d_call: NA; v_call: TRBV7-2; clone_size: many; cdr3_aa: CASSLRTAQTDTQYF; cdr3_nt: TGTGCCAGCAGCTTACGAACGGCCCAAACAGATACGCAGTATTTT
j_call: TRBJ2-1; d_call: NA; v_call: TRBV30; clone_size: many; cdr3_aa: CAWSVLMGRLEQFF; cdr3_nt: TGTGCCTGGAGTGTACTCATGGGGCGCCTTGAGCAGTTCTTC
j_call: TRBJ2-5; d_call: NA; v_call: TRBV11-2; clone_size: many; cdr3_aa: CASSLDVYQETQYF; cdr3_nt: TGTGCCAGCAGCTTAGACGTGTACCAAGAGACCCAGTACTTC
j_call: TRBJ1-5; d_call: NA; v_call: TRBV20-1; clone_size: many; cdr3_aa: CSAGARRSQPQHF; cdr3_nt: TGCAGTGCGGGGGCCAGGCGATCTCAGCCCCAGCATTTT
j_call: TRBJ2-1; d_call: NA; v_call: TRBV3-1; clone_size: many; cdr3_aa: CASSQRGLLAGVVGNEQFF; cdr3_nt: TGTGCCAGCAGCCAAAGGGGGCTACTGGCGGGAGTGGTGGGCAATGAGCAGTTCTTC
j_call: TRBJ1-2; d_call: NA; v_call: TRBV2; clone_size: many; cdr3_aa: CASSRRQEGYGYTF; cdr3_nt: TGTGCCAGCAGTAGACGACAGGAAGGGTATGGCTACACCTTC
j_call: TRBJ1-5; d_call: NA; v_call: TRBV7-2; clone_size: NA; cdr3_aa: CASSPVGGSGQPQHF; cdr3_nt: TGTGCCAGCAGCCCGGTGGGGGGCTCGGGTCAGCCCCAGCATTTT
j_call: TRBJ2-7; d_call: NA; v_call: TRBV30; clone_size: many; cdr3_aa: CAWALLNPYEQYF; cdr3_nt: TGTGCCTGGGCGCTCTTGAACCCCTACGAGCAGTACTTC
j_call: TRBJ2-7; d_call: TRBD2; v_call: TRBV10-3; clone_size: many; cdr3_aa: CAIRDPSGRAWEQYF; cdr3_nt: TGTGCCATCAGGGATCCTAGCGGGAGGGCTTGGGAGCAGTACTTC
j_call: TRBJ2-1; d_call: NA; v_call: TRBV4-1; clone_size: many; cdr3_aa: CASSQGGRSGTGPPREQFF; cdr3_nt: TGCGCCAGCAGCCAGGGGGGTAGGTCCGGGACTGGGCCTCCTCGGGAGCAGTTCTTC
j_call: TRBJ1-2; d_call: NA; v_call: TRBV20-1; clone_size: few; cdr3_aa: CSAGRGSLPRGEYGYTF; cdr3_nt: TGCAGTGCGGGTCGGGGGAGTTTGCCCCGAGGGGAGTATGGCTACACCTTC
j_call: TRBJ2-1; d_call: NA; v_call: TRBV7-9; clone_size: many; cdr3_aa: CASSLASTAYNEQFF; cdr3_nt: TGTGCCAGCAGCTTAGCGTCTACTGCGTACAATGAGCAGTTCTTC